The 12 T cell receptor beta chains reported below all come from one sample, sequenced in a study of blood T cell repertoires in COVID-19 (dated by TCRdb to between 2020 and 2021). The method behind the library was the immunoSEQ multiplex PCR assay. Held by TCRdb, this immuneACCESS table contains in-frame sequences only and omits some clones. Under half of the omission traces to an unresolved V gene where checked; the cause of the rest is unknown. The sample table records approximately 100,000 clones; roughly four fifths of these occur just once. The leading ten clones occupy about 5% of the sample. Source material: peripheral blood. The receptors come from a man aged 55 to 70 with acute or convalescent COVID-19.

The rearrangement uses TRBV7-3 and TRBJ1-2; the match to TRBD1 covers 9 bases. Germline V gene data show CDR1 as SGHTA and CDR2 as FQGTGA. CDR3 length: 14 residues. The ends lost 4 bases at V and 6 bases at J; junction bases unmatched: 6. DNA of the CDR3: TGTGCCAGCAGCTCCCAACAGGGGGCTGATGGCTACACCTTC. Amino acids: CASSSQQGADGYTF.

V usage is TRBV18 and J usage is TRBJ2-7; 13 bases map to TRBD2. Trimming took 3 bases from V and 4 from J; bases not matched to a gene: 6. Germline values: CDR1 KGHSH, CDR2 LQKENI. CDR3 length equals 16 residues. CDR3 in amino acids: CASSPWATSGGYEQYF. CDR3 bases: TGTGCCAGCTCACCGTGGGCGACTAGCGGGGGGTACGAGCAGTACTTC.

The chain uses TRBV6-5 and TRBJ2-7; D might be TRBD2 (7 bases). Trimming shortened V by 6 bases and J by 4 bases, and 16 bases separated the two germline ends. The CDR3 has 14 residues. The germline V gene encodes CDR1 MNHEY and CDR2 SVGAGI. In nucleotides, the CDR3 is TGTGCCAGCAGCAGGCCGGGGGGCTCTTACGAGCAGTACTTC. This sequence encodes CASSRPGGSYEQYF.

The chain uses TRBV11-1 and TRBJ2-5; 11 bases are a match to TRBD2. The junction had 3 bases not matched to a gene; V was cut back by 1 base and J by 5 bases. CDR3 size: 15 residues. Germline lookup yields CDR1 SGHAT and CDR2 FQDESV (reference sequence). The CDR3 reads CASSLVAGGPETQYF. The CDR3 nucleotides are TGTGCCAGCAGCTTAGTAGCGGGAGGGCCCGAGACCCAGTACTTC.

Regarding this clone: In the same sample, other DNA sequences code for this CDR3. The chain recombines TRBV3-1 (or the pseudogene TRBV3-2) with TRBJ1-1; D possibly corresponds to TRBD1 (5 bases). Trimming pared 4 bases from V and 1 base from J, leaving 13 bases between. This CDR3 region has 15 residues. Germline CDR1 LGHDT, CDR2 YNNKEL (reference sequence). The CDR3 region is CASSPGGAGNTEAFF. The CDR3 nucleotides read TGTGCCAGCAGCCCCGGGGGTGCAGGGAACACTGAAGCTTTCTTT.

The chain recombines TRBV5-4 with TRBJ1-6; D may be TRBD1 (6 bases). The CDR3 covers 15 residues. In germline, CDR1 is SGHNT, CDR2 YYREEE (reference sequence). The germline V and J ends were trimmed by 1 base and 9 bases, with 14 bases remaining between them. CDR3 sequence reads: CASSLLTGGRSPLHF. The CDR3 DNA sequence: TGTGCCAGCAGCTTGCTGACAGGCGGACGTTCACCCCTCCACTTT.

The chain couples TRBV28 to TRBJ2-7; D might be TRBD2 (5 bases). This CDR3 spans 14 amino acids. Germline V lookup: CDR1 MDHEN, CDR2 SYDVKM. V shed 6 bases and J shed 5 bases, with 17 bases lying between them. CDR3 region: CASRKLGSVDEQYF. Written as DNA, the CDR3 is TGTGCCAGCAGGAAACTAGGATCGGTCGACGAGCAGTACTTC.

The CDR3 is CASSAQGGLETQYF. CDR3 nucleotides: TGTGCCAGCAGCGCCCAGGGGGGTTTGGAGACCCAGTACTTC. The rearrangement joins TRBV11-2 to TRBJ2-5; the D gene is possibly TRBD1 (7 bases). V was trimmed by 5 bases and J by 5 bases, leaving 15 bases between them. Germline values: CDR1 SGHAT, CDR2 FQNNGV. This CDR3 is 14 amino acids long.

This clone has more than one count but fewer than ten. This sequence joins TRBV18 and TRBJ1-1; D gene ambiguous. The CDR3 loop spans 14 amino acids. Germline CDR1 reads KGHSH; CDR2 reads LQKENI. V was trimmed by 4 bases and J by 1 base, leaving 10 bases between them. CDR3 residues: CASSRNAENTEAFF. The CDR3 bases are TGTGCCAGCTCACGCAATGCGGAGAACACTGAAGCTTTCTTT.

The chain carries TRBV4-3 and TRBJ1-5; a weak D match, TRBD1 (5 bases). The V gene's germline CDR1 is LGHNA and CDR2 YSLEER. The CDR3 is 15 residues long. Between the trimmed V and J ends, which lost 0 bases and 3 bases, there was a span of 9 bases. The CDR3 DNA sequence: TGCGCCAGCAGCCAAGATAGGGGCCTCAATCAGCCCCAGCATTTT. It yields the protein CASSQDRGLNQPQHF.

This clone has just a few counts. This chain joins TRBV19 and TRBJ1-2; no clear D gene. Germline V gene lookup returns CDR1 LNHDA and CDR2 SQIVND (reference sequence). Trimming cost V 5 bases and J 5 bases, with 15 bases left between them. The CDR3 runs 14 residues. This CDR3 reads CASSFGGRGYGYTF. For the CDR3, the DNA is TGTGCCAGTAGTTTTGGAGGGAGAGGATATGGCTACACCTTC.

V usage is TRBV11-2 and J usage is TRBJ1-1; D unclear. V was cut by 5 bases and J by 2 bases, with 9 bases left in between. The CDR3 has 13 amino acids. From germline, CDR1 is SGHAT and CDR2 FQNNGV. DNA of the CDR3: TGTGCCAGCAGCCCTCAAGCTAACACTGAAGCTTTCTTT. It yields the protein CASSPQANTEAFF.